Sequencing of this TCR beta chain was carried out in a study of T-cell memory formation after mild COVID-19. Whole-study context: TCR clusters were mostly donor specific.

The CDR3 spans 15 residues. Germline CDR1 reads DFQATT; CDR2 reads SNEGSKA (reference sequence). V dropped 1 base and J dropped 4 bases, with 13 bases sitting between them. TCRdb reanalysed the 5' RACE reads using MiXCR and keeps one entry per CDR3 protein. The sample has about 430,000 distinct CDR3 sequences, approximately 25% seen once. V and J are TRBV20-1 and TRBJ2-2; no definite D call. This TCR derives from an adult woman who had mild COVID-19 (a few samples of this study predate the infection). Cell type and time point are not known. Sequenced sample: PBMCs or a T cell subset sorted from them (not recorded which). CDR3 nucleotides: TGCAGTGCTAGAGGAACGGCCGCCTTCACCGGGGAGCTGTTTTTT. Its translation is CSARGTAAFTGELFF.